The 19 T cell receptor beta chains below all came from one sample that was sequenced in a study of PD-L1 blockade in urothelial cancer. The protocol was immunoSEQ multiplex PCR, while the TCRdb copy is restricted to in-frame clones and leaves out a portion. The sample shows under 130,000 clones, 70% to 90% of them seen only once. This specimen consisted of PBMCs, obtained around atezolizumab (anti-PD-L1) treatment. These receptors were collected from a man in his fifties or sixties with urothelial cancer.

V and J are TRBV27 and TRBJ2-1; TRBD2 aligns across 9 bases. CDR3 length equals 15 residues. Trimming cost V 2 bases and J 6 bases; bases outside gene matches: 5. CDR1 is MNHEY, CDR2 SMNVEV, per germline (reference sequence). The CDR3 spells CASSLGREGRNEQFF. In DNA form, the CDR3 reads TGTGCCAGCAGTTTAGGGCGGGAGGGCCGCAATGAGCAGTTCTTC.

This clone came up a few times. Other DNA sequences within the sample encode an identical CDR3. V usage is TRBV2 and J usage is TRBJ1-2; D not certain. There are 12 residues in the CDR3. Germline CDR1 is SNHLY and CDR2 is FYNNEI. Trimming removed 6 bases at V and 2 bases at J, with 7 bases between. The CDR3: CASSDKNYGYTF. CDR3 nucleotide sequence: TGTGCCAGCAGCGACAAAAACTATGGCTACACCTTC.

This clone was counted only a few times. The V gene is TRBV25-1, the J gene TRBJ2-7; 10 nucleotides align to TRBD1. The CDR3 extends over 13 amino acids. V lost 6 bases and J lost 3; bases outside the gene matches: 2. The germline V gene encodes CDR1 MGHDK and CDR2 SYGVNS. CDR3 nucleotides: TGTGCCAGCAGGAGGACAGGGGGCTACGAGCAGTACTTC. Encoded protein: CASRRTGGYEQYF.

This chain connects TRBV15 to TRBJ1-1; possible D gene TRBD1, 5 bases. The CDR3 totals 15 residues. The V gene's germline CDR1 is LNHNV and CDR2 YYDKDF (reference sequence). Trimming took 0 bases from V and 5 from J, leaving 13 bases between them. The DNA of the CDR3 is TGTGCCACCAGCAGAGATTCCCAGGGAGGAACTGAAGCTTTCTTT. This sequence encodes CATSRDSQGGTEAFF.

The genes are TRBV28 and TRBJ2-2; the match to TRBD1 covers 9 bases. This CDR3 has 14 residues. Germline V gene sequence: CDR1 MDHEN, CDR2 SYDVKM. J lost 5 bases, V lost 8 bases, and 6 bases had no gene match. CDR3 DNA sequence: TGTGCCAGCGGACAGGGGAAAAGGACCGGGGAGCTGTTTTTT. Protein sequence: CASGQGKRTGELFF.

The table lists this clone with a count of one. The chain employs TRBV11-1 and TRBJ2-7; tentative D call: TRBD1 (5 bases). The CDR3 extends over 16 amino acids. Germline assignment: CDR1 SGHAT and CDR2 FQDESV (reference sequence). With 1 base removed from V and 0 bases from J, the gap between germline ends came to 13 bases. CDR3 DNA: TGTGCCAGCAGCTTAGGCGTCAGGGAACACTCCTACGAGCAGTACTTC. This codes for CASSLGVREHSYEQYF.

The V call is TRBV10-2, the J call TRBJ2-3; 8 nucleotides align to TRBD2. J lost 6 bases, V lost 6 bases, and 5 bases had no gene match. This CDR3 comprises 13 residues. Germline CDR1 WSHSY, CDR2 SAAADI. CDR3 DNA: TGCGCCAGCAGGGAGACTAGCGTGGATACGCAGTATTTT. Translated, it gives CASRETSVDTQYF.

The genes are TRBV9 and TRBJ2-3; 7 positions agree with TRBD2. CDR1 SGDLS and CDR2 YYNGEE come from the germline V gene. J gave up 1 base and V 0 bases, and 5 bases lay outside the gene matches. The length of the CDR3 is 16 residues. The CDR3: CASSVGQAGRTDTQYF. CDR3 coding DNA: TGTGCCAGCAGCGTAGGTCAAGCGGGACGCACAGATACGCAGTATTTT.

The genes are TRBV28 and TRBJ2-1; TRBD2 aligns across 9 bases. The CDR3 runs 12 residues. J gave up 13 bases and V 6 bases, and 7 bases lay outside the gene matches. CDR1 MDHEN and CDR2 SYDVKM come from the germline V gene. The chain's CDR3 is CASSSSGVLQFF. The CDR3 DNA is TGTGCCAGCAGCTCTAGCGGGGTGTTACAGTTCTTC.

The chain carries TRBV9 and TRBJ2-1; 7 positions match TRBD2. The V gene end was trimmed by 6 bases and the J gene end by 4 bases; junction bases not matched to a gene: 7. Germline lookup yields CDR1 SGDLS and CDR2 YYNGEE. This CDR3 is built from 14 residues. CDR3: CASTRLAGYNEQFF. Here the CDR3 DNA reads TGTGCCAGCACCAGACTAGCCGGATACAATGAGCAGTTCTTC. Full variable domain (outside the CDR3, taken from reference TRBV9 and TRBJ2-1): DSGVTQTPKHLITATGQRVTLRCSPRSGDLSVYWYQQSLDQGLQFLIQYYNGEERAKGNILERFSAQQFPDLHSELNLSSLELGDSALYFCASTRLAGYNEQFFGPGTRLTVL.

This clone was counted only a few times. The rearrangement links TRBV19 to TRBJ2-5; 8 bases align to TRBD1. The CDR3 has 15 residues. Germline CDR1 LNHDA, CDR2 SQIVND (reference sequence). Trimming took 4 bases from V and 2 from J; bases not matched to a gene: 6. The CDR3: CASSTWDRHQETQYF. The CDR3 DNA reads as TGTGCCAGTAGTACATGGGACAGGCATCAAGAGACCCAGTACTTC.

This chain uses TRBV11-2 with TRBJ2-7, with a weak D call TRBD1 (5 bases). V lost 4 bases, J lost 5 bases, and 9 bases lay in between. Germline V lookup: CDR1 SGHAT, CDR2 FQNNGV. This CDR3 spans 12 amino acids. For the CDR3, the DNA is TGTGCCAGCAGCTCAATCAGGGACGAGCAGTACTTC. It encodes CASSSIRDEQYF. The full variable domain, with the rest looked up from reference TRBV11-2 and TRBJ2-7, is EAGVAQSPRYKIIEKRQSVAFWCNPISGHATLYWYQQILGQGPKLLIQFQNNGVVDDSQLPKDRFSAERLKGVDSTLKIQPAKLEDSAVYLCASSSIRDEQYFGPGTRLTVT.

The chain links TRBV19 to TRBJ2-4, with no clear D. The CDR3 loop spans 16 amino acids. In germline, CDR1 is LNHDA, CDR2 SQIVND (reference sequence). The ends were cut back, 1 base at V and 0 bases at J, with 10 bases in the middle. CDR3 in amino acids: CASSIAVTLAKNIQYF. The CDR3 coding sequence is TGTGCCAGTAGTATAGCGGTCACCCTAGCCAAAAACATTCAGTACTTC.

The chain is built from TRBV28 and TRBJ2-1; TRBD1 might be the D (6 bases). V shed 6 bases and J shed 8 bases, with 8 bases lying between them. Germline V gene data show CDR1 as MDHEN and CDR2 as SYDVKM. The CDR3 is made up of 11 amino acids. CDR3 DNA: TGTGCCAGCAGGCACAGGGATGAGCAGTTCTTC. As protein: CASRHRDEQFF.

This clone has a single count. V is TRBV28 and J is TRBJ2-5, with 11 nucleotides matching TRBD1. CDR1 and CDR2 from the germline V gene are MDHEN and SYDVKM. There are 15 residues in the CDR3. Trimming took 5 bases from V and 5 from J; bases not matched to a gene: 7. The chain's CDR3 is CASSPGQGAYETQYF. The CDR3, as DNA: TGTGCCAGCAGTCCCGGACAGGGGGCGTATGAGACCCAGTACTTC.

This sequence joins TRBV30 and TRBJ1-1; 7 bases agree with TRBD1. Germline CDR1 GTSNPN, CDR2 SVGIG (reference sequence). This CDR3 has 13 amino acids. J was trimmed by 1 base and V by 8 bases; bases with no gene match: 7. CDR3 sequence (DNA): TGTGCCGGCCACAGGGGAGGGAACACTGAAGCTTTCTTT. This gives the protein CAGHRGGNTEAFF.

The chain uses TRBV19 and TRBJ2-2; 12 nucleotides agree with TRBD2. The CDR3 length is 15 residues. CDR1 LNHDA and CDR2 SQIVND come from the germline V gene (reference sequence). V lost 6 bases to trimming and J lost 5 bases; unmatched junction nucleotides: 4. The CDR3 bases are TGTGCCAGTAGGAAACTAGCGGGGGGAACCGGGGAGCTGTTTTTT. Translation: CASRKLAGGTGELFF.

This chain joins TRBV10-2 and TRBJ1-1; 8 bases are a match to TRBD1. The CDR3 runs 12 residues. CDR1 WSHSY and CDR2 SAAADI come from the germline V gene. V shed 10 bases, J shed 1 base, and the junction held 2 bases outside the gene matches. CDR3: CAIGQGNTEAFF. The CDR3 DNA is TGCGCCATCGGACAGGGGAACACTGAAGCTTTCTTT.

This chain connects TRBV7-3 to TRBJ2-5, with D maybe TRBD1 (6 bases). Germline V gene sequence: CDR1 SGHTA, CDR2 FQGTGA. Trimming pared 5 bases from V and 5 bases from J, leaving 15 bases between. The CDR3 sequence is 14 residues long. CDR3 sequence: CASSNGGIGETQYF. CDR3 in DNA: TGTGCCAGCAGCAATGGGGGCATCGGGGAGACCCAGTACTTC.